The 24 T cell receptor beta chains listed next were all sequenced from one sample in a study of regulatory and conventional T cells in RAG deficiency. Data came from immunoSEQ multiplex PCR; TCRdb stores just in-frame clones and leaves some out. The table has some 30,000 clones, 85% to 90% seen once. These data also formed part of another study, on regulatory T cells. That source notes: The primer mix had 52 TRBV and 13 TRBJ primers.

The material sequenced was CD8+ T cells sorted from blood. Receptors were obtained from a human donor in good health.

The chain carries TRBV27 and TRBJ1-5, with a tentative D call TRBD1 (5 bases). The V gene lost 3 bases and the J gene lost 5 bases, with 14 bases spanning the gap. The CDR3 consists of 15 residues. Germline V gene lookup returns CDR1 MNHEY and CDR2 SMNVEV (reference sequence). Here the CDR3 DNA reads TGTGCCAGCAGTTTGGGGTCAGTAGGGGATCAGCCCCAGCATTTT. Protein product: CASSLGSVGDQPQHF.

The chain joins TRBV27 to TRBJ2-3; D gene uncertain. V was cut by 10 bases and J by 3 bases, with 14 bases left in between. The CDR3 length is 13 residues. CDR1 and CDR2 from the germline V gene are MNHEY and SMNVEV (reference sequence). The CDR3 coding sequence is TGTGCCACCGGTCTAAGTCGAACAGATACGCAGTATTTT. Protein: CATGLSRTDTQYF.

The V and J genes are TRBV6-6 and TRBJ2-7, with no clear D. This CDR3 region has 13 residues. Germline CDR1 is MNHNY and CDR2 is SVGAGI (reference sequence). Between the trimmed V and J ends, which lost 0 bases and 4 bases, there was a span of 7 bases. The CDR3 is CASSYSTKYEQYF. CDR3 bases: TGTGCCAGCAGTTACTCGACGAAATACGAGCAGTACTTC.

This sequence joins TRBV5-4 and TRBJ1-1; unclear D gene. Per germline, CDR1 SGHNT and CDR2 YYREEE (reference sequence). Trimming took off 4 bases at V and 0 bases at J, with 10 bases between the two ends. This CDR3 has 14 amino acids. In DNA, the CDR3 is TGTGCCAGCAGCCTCAGAACAGTGAACACTGAAGCTTTCTTT. Amino acids: CASSLRTVNTEAFF.

CDR3 region: CSVEAGVGYEQYF. The DNA for the CDR3 is TGCAGCGTTGAAGCAGGGGTGGGCTACGAGCAGTACTTC. The V gene is TRBV29-1, the J gene TRBJ2-7; D possibly corresponds to TRBD1 (6 bases). Germline values: CDR1 SQVTM, CDR2 ANQGSEA. Trimming removed 1 base from V and 3 bases from J, with 10 bases in between. CDR3 length equals 13 residues.

The chain uses TRBV7-8 and TRBJ2-3; 8 bases are shared with TRBD1. The CDR3 runs 15 residues. The V and J ends lost 5 bases and 0 bases, in that order; junction bases with no gene match: 4. Germline V lookup: CDR1 SGHVS, CDR2 FQNEAQ. The CDR3 coding sequence is TGTGCCAGCAGCACCCGACAGGGGAGCACAGATACGCAGTATTTT. This encodes CASSTRQGSTDTQYF. The full variable domain, with the rest looked up from reference TRBV7-8 and TRBJ2-3, is GAGVSQSPRYKVAKRGQDVALRCDPISGHVSLFWYQQALGQGPEFLTYFQNEAQLDKSGLPSDRFFAERPEGSVSTLKIQRTQQEDSAVYLCASSTRQGSTDTQYFGPGTRLTVL.

In nucleotides, the CDR3 is TGTGCCAGCAGTTTTTTGGGACAGGGCCCTAGGGACGATGGCTACACCTTC. This gives the protein CASSFLGQGPRDDGYTF. The J gene is TRBJ1-2, the V gene TRBV27; TRBD1 agrees at 9 bases. Germline values: CDR1 MNHEY, CDR2 SMNVEV (reference sequence). V was clipped by 3 bases and J by 6 bases; unmatched bases: 14. The CDR3 runs 17 residues.

The rearrangement uses TRBV7-6 and TRBJ1-2; D not certain. The CDR3 consists of 13 residues. The V gene lost 0 bases and the J gene lost 1 base, with 3 bases spanning the gap. Germline loops: CDR1 SGHVS, CDR2 FNYEAQ. The DNA for the CDR3 is TGTGCCAGCAGCTTAGCTGGTAACTATGGCTACACCTTC. Protein: CASSLAGNYGYTF.

This chain joins TRBV19 and TRBJ1-2, with 7 bases aligning to TRBD1. Germline CDR1 and CDR2: LNHDA and SQIVND (reference sequence). V shed 7 bases and J 7 bases; nucleotides not matched to a gene: 15. The CDR3 contains 15 residues. CDR3 loop: CASTPEGQPLGGYTF. The CDR3 bases are TGTGCCAGTACCCCGGAGGGACAGCCCCTCGGTGGCTACACCTTC.

The chain combines TRBV4-1 with TRBJ1-1; 8 bases map to TRBD1. The ends lost 0 bases at V and 3 bases at J; junction bases unmatched: 9. This CDR3 has 17 residues. Germline CDR1 MGHRA, CDR2 YSYEKL. The CDR3 DNA reads TGCGCCAGCAGCCAAGACGGAGGCAGGGGGCAAGACACTGAAGCTTTCTTT. Translating gives CASSQDGGRGQDTEAFF.

This rearrangement joins TRBV5-1 to TRBJ2-3, with 12 positions matching TRBD2. CDR1 is SGHRS and CDR2 is YFSETQ in the germline V gene. V shed 1 base and J 6 bases; nucleotides not matched to a gene: 9. The CDR3 has 17 residues. The CDR3 bases are TGCGCCAGCAGCTTGTTCCCCGACCTAGCGGGAGGGGATACGCAGTATTTT. Its protein is CASSLFPDLAGGDTQYF.

The V gene is TRBV2, the J gene TRBJ2-7; D may be TRBD1 (5 bases). Germline values: CDR1 SNHLY, CDR2 FYNNEI. The CDR3 has 13 amino acids. The V gene lost 1 base and the J gene lost 2 bases, with 6 bases spanning the gap. In nucleotides, the CDR3 is TGTGCCAGCAGTGAAGGACAGACCTACGAGCAGTACTTC. Translation gives CASSEGQTYEQYF. Combining the CDR3 with reference TRBV2 and TRBJ2-7 gives the whole variable domain EPEVTQTPSHQVTQMGQEVILRCVPISNHLYFYWYRQILGQKVEFLVSFYNNEISEKSEIFDDQFSVERPDGSNFTLKIRSTKLEDSAMYFCASSEGQTYEQYFGPGTRLTVT.

The J gene is TRBJ1-2, the V gene TRBV11-2; 8 bases match TRBD1. V shed 3 bases and J 5 bases; nucleotides not matched to a gene: 5. Germline-derived CDR1 and CDR2 are SGHAT and FQNNGV. This CDR3 region has 14 residues. This CDR3 is CASSFGQGLYGYTF. Written as DNA, the CDR3 is TGTGCCAGCAGCTTCGGACAGGGTCTATATGGCTACACCTTC.

The rearrangement uses TRBV13 and TRBJ1-2, with TRBD1 as a possible D gene (6 bases). The CDR3 runs to 12 residues. Germline V gives CDR1 PRHDT, CDR2 FYEKMQ (reference sequence). Trimming left V 5 bases short and J 8 bases short, with 12 bases between. CDR3 loop: CASSQQGWGYTF. The CDR3 DNA is TGTGCCAGCAGCCAACAGGGTTGGGGCTACACCTTC.

A single count supports this clone. This chain uses TRBV5-1 with TRBJ2-1; 9 bases are a match to TRBD2. V gave up 3 bases and J gave up 5 bases; unmatched junction bases: 15. This CDR3 has 18 residues. CDR1 and CDR2 from the germline V gene are SGHRS and YFSETQ. CDR3 protein: CASSWGGTSGFRDNEQFF. The CDR3 DNA reads TGCGCCAGCAGCTGGGGTGGAACTAGCGGGTTCAGAGACAATGAGCAGTTCTTC.

The V gene is TRBV27, the J gene TRBJ2-2; D is ambiguous. Trimming removed 3 bases at V and 5 bases at J, with 7 bases between. The CDR3 consists of 13 residues. Germline-derived CDR1 and CDR2 are MNHEY and SMNVEV (reference sequence). The CDR3 nucleotides are TGTGCCAGCAGTTTTGAGGTTACCGGGGAGCTGTTTTTT. Amino acid sequence: CASSFEVTGELFF.

The chain joins TRBV6-5 to TRBJ2-1, with D possibly being TRBD2 (6 bases). V was clipped by 6 bases and J by 8 bases, with 20 bases between them. The germline V gene encodes CDR1 MNHEY and CDR2 SVGAGI. There are 15 residues in the CDR3. CDR3 coding DNA: TGTGCCAGCAGGATCGGGACTCCCGGGCGTGATGAGCAGTTCTTC. Translating it yields CASRIGTPGRDEQFF.

The sample holds a few counts of this clone. This sequence joins TRBV28 and TRBJ1-4; no clear D gene. The CDR3 covers 13 residues. V was cut by 5 bases and J by 15 bases, with 19 bases left in between. Germline V gene sequence: CDR1 MDHEN, CDR2 SYDVKM. This CDR3 is CASSPNLSGTLFF. The DNA of the CDR3 is TGTGCCAGCAGTCCAAACTTAAGTGGAACGTTGTTTTTT.

The rearrangement links TRBV2 to TRBJ2-5; 9 bases are a match to TRBD2. The J call may be faulty, since TRBJ2-7 better matches the DNA end. The CDR3 loop spans 14 amino acids. Germline V gene data show CDR1 as SNHLY and CDR2 as FYNNEI. Here the CDR3 DNA reads TGTGCCAGCAGTGGTCTAGCGGGGACCTACGAGCAGTACTTC. This gives the protein CASSGLAGTYEQYF.

The CDR3 sequence is CASSLRRAGGSAGGELFF. Here the CDR3 DNA reads TGTGCCAGCAGCTTAAGGCGGGCGGGCGGGAGCGCGGGCGGGGAGCTGTTTTTT. The chain combines TRBV11-3 with TRBJ2-2; 7 bases align to TRBD2. From germline, CDR1 is SGHNT and CDR2 YENEEA. The CDR3 loop spans 18 amino acids. With V trimmed by 2 bases and J by 7 bases, 16 bases remained unmatched. The whole variable domain, filled in from reference TRBV11-3 and TRBJ2-2, reads EAGVVQSPRYKIIEKKQPVAFWCNPISGHNTLYWYLQNLGQGPELLIRYENEEAVDDSQLPKDRFSAERLKGVDSTLKIQPAELGDSAVYLCASSLRRAGGSAGGELFFGEGSRLTVL.

Turning to this clone: Relative to the germline gene, one junction end is altered; a read error may explain this. V and J are TRBV29-1 and TRBJ2-7, with a possible D match to TRBD2 (6 bases). This CDR3 comprises 11 residues. CDR1 and CDR2 (germline): SQVTM, ANQGSEA. In nucleotides, the CDR3 is TGCAGCGGAGGGGACTCCTACAAGCAGTACTTC. Its translation: CSGGDSYKQYF.

The V call is TRBV27, the J call TRBJ1-1, with D uncertain. The V gene's germline CDR1 is MNHEY and CDR2 SMNVEV (reference sequence). The germline V and J ends were trimmed by 6 bases and 5 bases, with 13 bases remaining between them. The CDR3 has 13 residues. The CDR3 region has the DNA TGTGCCAGCAGCATCTCGGGCCGGACTGAAGCTTTCTTT. It codes for CASSISGRTEAFF.

This rearrangement joins TRBV4-2 to TRBJ1-4; 11 nucleotides agree with TRBD1. The germline V gene has CDR1 LGHNA and CDR2 YNFKEQ. The CDR3 loop spans 16 amino acids. V dropped 0 bases and J dropped 7; count of bases not matched to a gene: 4. CDR3 loop: CASSQDSGQGGEKLFF. Here the CDR3 DNA reads TGTGCCAGCAGCCAAGATTCGGGACAGGGGGGTGAAAAACTGTTTTTT.

The chain has TRBV6-1 and TRBJ2-7; a possible D gene is TRBD1 (5 bases). Looked up from germline, CDR1 is MNHNS and CDR2 is SASEGT. Trimming took off 3 bases at V and 5 bases at J, with 11 bases between the two ends. The CDR3 is 13 amino acids. The CDR3, as DNA: TGTGCCAGCAGTGAGTGGGGCAGAAACGAGCAGTACTTC. Encoded protein: CASSEWGRNEQYF.